The clone carrying this T cell receptor beta chain was seen once. Its antigen is currently unknown. Data came from immunoSEQ multiplex PCR; TCRdb stores just in-frame clones and leaves some out. Among 45,000 to 60,000 clones, 60% to 80% were seen once, and the ten largest hold about 2.4%. These data are taken from a study of OX40 agonist ivuxolimab in advanced cancers. For the study at large: Across the patients, intravenous ivuxolimab was delivered every 2 weeks at 0.01 to 10 mg/kg.

Sampled blood was obtained at baseline, cycle 4 day 1, and cycle 7 day 1. Findings of the study overall: Normalized T-cell clonal expansion was also low in some nonresponders. At 0.1 to 3.0 mg/kg and by week 6, clonal expansion occurred in CD4+ and CD8+ blood T cells.

Between the trimmed V and J ends, which lost 1 base and 1 base, there was a span of 8 bases. The germline V gene encodes CDR1 SGHRS and CDR2 YFSETQ. The CDR3 is 14 amino acids. The sequences come from CD4+ or CD8+ T cells sorted from blood, collected in a trial of the OX40 agonist ivuxolimab. The receptor's source is an adult with an advanced solid tumor such as melanoma, head and neck, liver or kidney cancer. The chain carries TRBV5-1 and TRBJ2-5, with D possibly matching TRBD2 (5 bases). CDR3 coding DNA: TGCGCCAGCAGCTTGTCGGGATTCCAAGAGACCCAGTACTTC. Amino acid sequence: CASSLSGFQETQYF.